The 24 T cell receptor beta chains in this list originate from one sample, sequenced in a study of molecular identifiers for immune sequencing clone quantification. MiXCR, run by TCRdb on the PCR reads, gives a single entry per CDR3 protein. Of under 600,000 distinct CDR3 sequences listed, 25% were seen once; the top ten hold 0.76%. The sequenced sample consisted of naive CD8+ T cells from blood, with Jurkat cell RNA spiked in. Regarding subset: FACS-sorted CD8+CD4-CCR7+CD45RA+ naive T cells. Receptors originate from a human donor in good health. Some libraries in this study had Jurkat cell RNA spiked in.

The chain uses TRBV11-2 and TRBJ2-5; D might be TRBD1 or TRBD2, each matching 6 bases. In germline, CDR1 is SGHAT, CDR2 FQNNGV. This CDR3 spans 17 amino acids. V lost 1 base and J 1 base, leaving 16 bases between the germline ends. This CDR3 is CASSLVGGTPVQETQYF. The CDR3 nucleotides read TGTGCCAGCAGCTTAGTTGGAGGGACACCGGTCCAAGAGACCCAGTACTTC.

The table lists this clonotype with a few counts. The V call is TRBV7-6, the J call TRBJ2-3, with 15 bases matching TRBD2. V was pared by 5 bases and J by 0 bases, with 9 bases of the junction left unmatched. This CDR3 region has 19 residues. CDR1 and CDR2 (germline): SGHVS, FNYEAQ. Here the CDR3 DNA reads TGTGCCAGCAGCATAGGGACTAGCGGGAGGCGAGCTAGCACAGATACGCAGTATTTT. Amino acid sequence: CASSIGTSGRRASTDTQYF.

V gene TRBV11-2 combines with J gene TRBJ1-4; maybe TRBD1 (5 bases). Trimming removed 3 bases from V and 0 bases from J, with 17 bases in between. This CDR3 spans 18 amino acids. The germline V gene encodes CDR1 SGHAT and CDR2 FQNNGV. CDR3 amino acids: CASSFPGTGVATNEKLFF. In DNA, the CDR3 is TGTGCCAGCAGCTTCCCAGGGACTGGGGTTGCAACTAATGAAAAACTGTTTTTT.

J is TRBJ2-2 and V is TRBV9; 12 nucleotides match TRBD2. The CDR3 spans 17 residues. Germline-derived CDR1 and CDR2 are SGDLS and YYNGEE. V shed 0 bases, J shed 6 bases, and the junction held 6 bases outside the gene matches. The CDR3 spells CASSVVGTSGSAGELFF. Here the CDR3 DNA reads TGTGCCAGCAGCGTAGTGGGGACTAGCGGGTCGGCCGGGGAGCTGTTTTTT.

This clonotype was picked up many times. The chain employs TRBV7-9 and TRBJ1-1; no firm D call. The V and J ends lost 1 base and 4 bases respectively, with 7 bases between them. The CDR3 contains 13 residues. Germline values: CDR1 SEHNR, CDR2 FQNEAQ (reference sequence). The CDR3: CASSLEPITEAFF. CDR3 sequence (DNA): TGTGCCAGCAGCTTAGAGCCGATCACTGAAGCTTTCTTT. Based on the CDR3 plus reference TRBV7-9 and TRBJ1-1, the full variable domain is DTGVSQNPRHKITKRGQNVTFRCDPISEHNRLYWYRQTLGQGPEFLTYFQNEAQLEKSRLLSDRFSAERPKGSFSTLEIQRTEQGDSAMYLCASSLEPITEAFFGQGTRLTVV.

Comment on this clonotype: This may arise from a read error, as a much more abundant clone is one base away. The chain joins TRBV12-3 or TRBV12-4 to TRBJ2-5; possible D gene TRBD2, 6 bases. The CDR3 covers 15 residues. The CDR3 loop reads CASRSGTQDRKTQCF. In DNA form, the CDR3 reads TGTGCCAGCAGATCCGGGACTCAGGACCGGAAGACCCAGTGCTTC.

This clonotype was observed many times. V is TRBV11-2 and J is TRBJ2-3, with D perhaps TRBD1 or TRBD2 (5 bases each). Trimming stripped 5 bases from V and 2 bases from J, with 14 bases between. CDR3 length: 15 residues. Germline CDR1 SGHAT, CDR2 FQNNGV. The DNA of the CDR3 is TGTGCCAGCAGCACCCAGGGACCTTACACAGATACGCAGTATTTT. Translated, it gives CASSTQGPYTDTQYF.

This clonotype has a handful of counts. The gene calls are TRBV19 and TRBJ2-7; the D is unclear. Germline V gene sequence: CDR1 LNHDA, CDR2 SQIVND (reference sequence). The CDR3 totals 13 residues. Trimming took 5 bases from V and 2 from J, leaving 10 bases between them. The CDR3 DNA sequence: TGTGCCAGTAGTGCAGGAATGCCCTACGAGCAGTACTTC. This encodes CASSAGMPYEQYF.

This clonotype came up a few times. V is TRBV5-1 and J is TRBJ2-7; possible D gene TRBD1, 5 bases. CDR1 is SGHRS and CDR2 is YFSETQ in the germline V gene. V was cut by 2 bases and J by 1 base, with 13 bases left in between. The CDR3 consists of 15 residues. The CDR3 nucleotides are TGCGCCAGCAGCTTTGGGGCTAGAGAATCCTACGAGCAGTACTTC. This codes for CASSFGARESYEQYF.

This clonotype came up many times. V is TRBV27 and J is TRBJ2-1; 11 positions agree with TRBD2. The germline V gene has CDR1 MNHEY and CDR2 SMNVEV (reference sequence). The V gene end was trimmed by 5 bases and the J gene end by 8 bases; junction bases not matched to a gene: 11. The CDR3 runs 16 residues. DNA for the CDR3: TGTGCCAGCAGTCCAGTAGCGGGAGGGCTGTGGGATGAGCAGTTCTTC. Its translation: CASSPVAGGLWDEQFF.

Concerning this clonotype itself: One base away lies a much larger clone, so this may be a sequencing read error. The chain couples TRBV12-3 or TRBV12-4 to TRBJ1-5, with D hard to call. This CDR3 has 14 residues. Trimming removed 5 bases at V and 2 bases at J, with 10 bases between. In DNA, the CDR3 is TGTGCCAGCAGTCCCGAGGAGGGCAATCAGCCCCAGCATTTT. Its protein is CASSPEEGNQPQHF.

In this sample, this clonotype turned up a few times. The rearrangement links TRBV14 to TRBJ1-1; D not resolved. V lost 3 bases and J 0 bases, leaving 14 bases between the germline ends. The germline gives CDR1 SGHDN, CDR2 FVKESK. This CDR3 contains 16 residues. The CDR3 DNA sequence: TGTGCCAGCAGCCATCAACTTGGGCAGATGAACACTGAAGCTTTCTTT. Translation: CASSHQLGQMNTEAFF. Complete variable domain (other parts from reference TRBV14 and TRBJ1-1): EAGVTQFPSHSVIEKGQTVTLRCDPISGHDNLYWYRRVMGKEIKFLLHFVKESKQDESGMPNNRFLAERTGGTYSTLKVQPAELEDSGVYFCASSHQLGQMNTEAFFGQGTRLTVV.

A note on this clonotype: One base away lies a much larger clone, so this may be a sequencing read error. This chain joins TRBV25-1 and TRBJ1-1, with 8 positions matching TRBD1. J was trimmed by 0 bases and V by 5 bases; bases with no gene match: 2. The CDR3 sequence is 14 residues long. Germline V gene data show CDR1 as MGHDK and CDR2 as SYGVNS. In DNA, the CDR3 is TGTGCCAGCAGTAAGACAGGGGTGAACACTGAAGCTTTCTTT. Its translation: CASSKTGVNTEAFF.

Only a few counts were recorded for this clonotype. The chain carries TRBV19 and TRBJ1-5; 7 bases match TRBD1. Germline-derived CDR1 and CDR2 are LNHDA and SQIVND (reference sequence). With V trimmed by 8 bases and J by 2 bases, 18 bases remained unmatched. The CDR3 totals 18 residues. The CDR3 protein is CASSTRQGFNIGNQPQHF. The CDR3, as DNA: TGTGCCAGTTCAACCCGACAGGGATTCAATATCGGCAATCAGCCCCAGCATTTT.

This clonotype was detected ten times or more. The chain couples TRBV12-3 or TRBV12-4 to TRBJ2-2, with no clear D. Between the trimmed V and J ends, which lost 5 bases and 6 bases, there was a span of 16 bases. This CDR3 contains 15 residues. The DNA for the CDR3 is TGTGCCAGCAGTCTCCGTTCCGATGGGGCCGGGGAGCTGTTTTTT. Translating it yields CASSLRSDGAGELFF.

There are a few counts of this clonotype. DNA for the CDR3: TGTGCCAGCAGCTTAGGGCGGGGGGCTGGTGGAAACACCATATATTTT. Residues: CASSLGRGAGGNTIYF. The V gene is TRBV13, the J gene TRBJ1-3, with a possible D match to TRBD1 (6 bases). V lost 0 bases and J lost 3, with 12 bases in between. The CDR3 is 16 amino acids. Per the germline V gene, CDR1 is PRHDT and CDR2 is FYEKMQ (reference sequence).

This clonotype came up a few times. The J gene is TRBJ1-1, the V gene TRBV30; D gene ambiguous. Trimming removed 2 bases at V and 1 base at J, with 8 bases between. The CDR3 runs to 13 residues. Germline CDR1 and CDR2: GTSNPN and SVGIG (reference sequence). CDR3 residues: CAWSTGPNTEAFF. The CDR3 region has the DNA TGTGCCTGGAGTACGGGCCCGAACACTGAAGCTTTCTTT.

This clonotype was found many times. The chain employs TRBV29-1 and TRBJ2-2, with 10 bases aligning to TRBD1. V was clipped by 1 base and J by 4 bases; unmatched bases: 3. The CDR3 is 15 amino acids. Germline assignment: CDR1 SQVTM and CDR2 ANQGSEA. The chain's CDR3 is CSVEGGTGVTGELFF. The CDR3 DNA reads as TGCAGCGTTGAAGGCGGGACAGGGGTCACCGGGGAGCTGTTTTTT.

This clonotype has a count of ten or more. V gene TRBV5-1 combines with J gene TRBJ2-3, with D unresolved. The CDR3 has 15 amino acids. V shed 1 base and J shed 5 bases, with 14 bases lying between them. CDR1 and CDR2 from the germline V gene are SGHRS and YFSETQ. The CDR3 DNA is TGCGCCAGCAGCTTGTCGAGAGTAACGGAAGATACGCAGTATTTT. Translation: CASSLSRVTEDTQYF.

The CDR3 region has the DNA TGTGCCAGCAGTGCCGGGCAGTACTCTAACTATGGCTACACCTTC. Its protein is CASSAGQYSNYGYTF. The chain has TRBV2 and TRBJ1-2; D is ambiguous. CDR3 length: 15 amino acids. Germline V gene data show CDR1 as SNHLY and CDR2 as FYNNEI. V was shortened by 4 bases and J by 0 bases, with 12 bases between the two germline ends.

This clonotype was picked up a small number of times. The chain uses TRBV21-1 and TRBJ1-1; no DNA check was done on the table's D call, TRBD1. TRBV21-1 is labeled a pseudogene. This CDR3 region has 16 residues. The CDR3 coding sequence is TGTGCCAGCAGCAAAGTTCCTGGACAGAGGAACACTGAAGCTTTCTTT. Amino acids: CASSKVPGQRNTEAFF.

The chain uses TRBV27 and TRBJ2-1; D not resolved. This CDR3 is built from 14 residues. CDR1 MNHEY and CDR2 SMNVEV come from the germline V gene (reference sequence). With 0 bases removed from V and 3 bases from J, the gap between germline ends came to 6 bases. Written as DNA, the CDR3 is TGTGCCAGCAGTTTATCAGGTCTCTACAATGAGCAGTTCTTC. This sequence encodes CASSLSGLYNEQFF.

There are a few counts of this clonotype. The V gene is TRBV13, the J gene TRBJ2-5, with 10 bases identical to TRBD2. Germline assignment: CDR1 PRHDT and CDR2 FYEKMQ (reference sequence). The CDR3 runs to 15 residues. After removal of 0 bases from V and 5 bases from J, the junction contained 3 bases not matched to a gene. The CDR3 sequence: CASSLGTSGTETQYF. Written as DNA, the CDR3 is TGTGCCAGCAGCTTAGGAACTAGCGGGACTGAGACCCAGTACTTC. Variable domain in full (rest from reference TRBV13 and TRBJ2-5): AAGVIQSPRHLIKEKRETATLKCYPIPRHDTVYWYQQGPGQDPQFLISFYEKMQSDKGSIPDRFSAQQFSDYHSELNMSSLELGDSALYFCASSLGTSGTETQYFGPGTRLLVL.

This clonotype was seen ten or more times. In nucleotides, the CDR3 is TGTGCCAGCAGCCCACACTGGAGCTACGAGCAGTACTTC. Amino acids: CASSPHWSYEQYF. The chain employs TRBV5-4 and TRBJ2-7, with no clear D. Germline CDR1 reads SGHNT; CDR2 reads YYREEE (reference sequence). The V and J ends lost 4 bases and 3 bases respectively, with 11 bases between them. The CDR3 runs to 13 residues.